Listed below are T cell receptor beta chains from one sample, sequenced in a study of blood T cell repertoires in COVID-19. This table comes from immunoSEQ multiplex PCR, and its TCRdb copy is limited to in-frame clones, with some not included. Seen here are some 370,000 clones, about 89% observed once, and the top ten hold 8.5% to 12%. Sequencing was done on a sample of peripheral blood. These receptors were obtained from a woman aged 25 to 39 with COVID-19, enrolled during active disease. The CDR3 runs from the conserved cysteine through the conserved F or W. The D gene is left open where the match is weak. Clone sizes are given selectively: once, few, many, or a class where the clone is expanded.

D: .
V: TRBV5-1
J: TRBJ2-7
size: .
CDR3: CASSAGAYEQYF
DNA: TGCGCCAGCAGCGCCGGGGCCTACGAGCAGTACTTC

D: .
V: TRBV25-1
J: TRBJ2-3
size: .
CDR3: CASSEGSSGTDTQYF
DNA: TGTGCCAGCAGTGAGGGCAGCTCCGGCACAGATACGCAGTATTTT

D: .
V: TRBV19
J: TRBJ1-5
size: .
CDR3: CASSIEEARDQPQHF
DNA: TGTGCCAGTAGTATAGAGGAGGCCCGGGATCAGCCCCAGCATTTT

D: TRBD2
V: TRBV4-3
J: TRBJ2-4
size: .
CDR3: CASSQDQAGELTKNIQYF
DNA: TGCGCCAGCAGCCAAGATCAAGCGGGAGAGCTAACCAAAAACATTCAGTACTTC

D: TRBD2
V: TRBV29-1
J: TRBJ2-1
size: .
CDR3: CSVILGTSGYNEQFF
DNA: TGCAGCGTCATTCTCGGGACTAGCGGCTACAATGAGCAGTTCTTC

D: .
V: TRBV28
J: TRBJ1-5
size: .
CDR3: CASLVSGQISNQPQHF
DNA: TGTGCCAGCCTCGTAAGTGGACAAATCAGCAATCAGCCCCAGCATTTT

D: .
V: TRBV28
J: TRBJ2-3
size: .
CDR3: CASSFVDETDTQYF
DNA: TGTGCCAGCAGTTTTGTAGATGAGACAGATACGCAGTATTTT

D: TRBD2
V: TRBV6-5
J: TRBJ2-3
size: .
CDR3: CASSYSAGADTQYF
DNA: TGTGCCAGCAGTTACTCAGCGGGAGCAGATACGCAGTATTTT

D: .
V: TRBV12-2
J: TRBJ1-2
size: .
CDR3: CASRLASTGSDYGYTF
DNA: TGTGCAAGTCGCTTAGCGTCTACAGGGTCGGACTATGGCTACACCTTC

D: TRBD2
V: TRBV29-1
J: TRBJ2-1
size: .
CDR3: CSGASGYYGNEQFF
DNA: TGCAGCGGGGCTAGCGGGTACTATGGTAATGAGCAGTTCTTC

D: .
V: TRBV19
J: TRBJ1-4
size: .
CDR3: CASSFLTAGKKLFF
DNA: TGTGCCAGTAGTTTTTTGACAGCAGGCAAAAAACTGTTTTTT

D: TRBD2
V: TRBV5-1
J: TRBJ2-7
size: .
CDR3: CASSPSGGNEQYF
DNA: TGCGCCAGCAGCCCCTCGGGGGGGAACGAGCAGTACTTC

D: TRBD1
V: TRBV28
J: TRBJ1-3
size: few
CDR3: CASSRSGGSSGNTIYF
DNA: TGTGCCAGCAGCCGTTCAGGGGGAAGCTCTGGAAACACCATATATTTT

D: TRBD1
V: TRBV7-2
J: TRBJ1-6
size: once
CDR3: CASSSDRGYNSPLHF
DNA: TGTGCCAGCAGCTCCGACAGGGGTTATAATTCACCCCTCCACTTT

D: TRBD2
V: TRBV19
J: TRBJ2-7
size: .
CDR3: CASSILLTSGSYEQYF
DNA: TGTGCCAGTAGTATACTGCTGACTAGCGGGAGCTACGAGCAGTACTTC

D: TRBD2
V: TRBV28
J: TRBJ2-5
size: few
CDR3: CASSLGREGWETQYF
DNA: TGTGCCAGCAGTTTAGGTCGGGAGGGGTGGGAGACCCAGTACTTC

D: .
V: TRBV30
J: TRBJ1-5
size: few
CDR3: CAWAGDSNQPQHF
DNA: TGTGCCTGGGCCGGGGATAGCAATCAGCCCCAGCATTTT

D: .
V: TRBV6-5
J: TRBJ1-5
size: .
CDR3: CASSYRGQSNQPQHF
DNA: TGTGCCAGCAGTTACAGAGGGCAAAGCAATCAGCCCCAGCATTTT

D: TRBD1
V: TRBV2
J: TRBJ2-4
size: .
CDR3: CASIRDRDYKNIQYF
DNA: TGTGCCAGCATACGGGACAGGGATTACAAAAACATTCAGTACTTC

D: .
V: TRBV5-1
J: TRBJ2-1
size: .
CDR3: CASSSSQGHVNNEQFF
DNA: TGCGCCAGCAGCTCGTCTCAGGGGCACGTGAACAATGAGCAGTTCTTC

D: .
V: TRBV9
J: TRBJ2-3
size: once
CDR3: CASSVARAERDTQYF
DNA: TGTGCCAGCAGCGTAGCTAGAGCGGAGAGAGATACGCAGTATTTT

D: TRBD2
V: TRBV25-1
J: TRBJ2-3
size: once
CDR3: CASSPGGRASTDTQYF
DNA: TGTGCCAGCAGCCCGGGAGGGCGGGCTAGCACAGATACGCAGTATTTT

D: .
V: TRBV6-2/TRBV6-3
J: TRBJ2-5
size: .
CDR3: CASSGQGGGETQYF
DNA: TGTGCCAGCAGTGGACAGGGAGGGGGAGAGACCCAGTACTTC